Below, 26 T cell receptor beta chains from the same sample are listed, as sequenced in a study of T cell responses to AZD1222 COVID-19 vaccine. This table comes from immunoSEQ multiplex PCR, and its TCRdb copy is limited to in-frame clones, with some not included. Of 110,000 to 150,000 clones listed, roughly 90% were seen once; the top ten hold roughly 2.8%. The starting material was peripheral blood, obtained on day 0 of AZD1222 vaccination. These receptors originate from an adult in good health.

This clone has a handful of counts. The chain uses TRBV6-2 or TRBV6-3 and TRBJ1-2; D is uncertain. The CDR3 has 14 residues. CDR1 and CDR2 from the germline V gene are MNHEY and SVGEGT. The V end lost 8 bases, the J end lost 6 bases, and 19 bases lay between the germline ends. The CDR3 DNA is TGTGCCAGCTGCCTGGCGGGCCCTATTAATGGCTACACCTTC. Amino acids: CASCLAGPINGYTF.

This chain connects TRBV19 to TRBJ2-1; TRBD1 matches at 7 bases. V trimming: 4 bases; J trimming: 2 bases; junction bases outside the gene matches: 2. This CDR3 comprises 14 residues. Germline loops: CDR1 LNHDA, CDR2 SQIVND (reference sequence). DNA for the CDR3: TGTGCCAGTAGTAGGGACAGAGCCTACAATGAGCAGTTCTTC. Translation gives CASSRDRAYNEQFF.

The rearrangement joins TRBV6-4 to TRBJ2-1; 9 bases are a match to TRBD1. After removal of 8 bases from V and 5 bases from J, the junction contained 4 bases not matched to a gene. Germline V gene sequence: CDR1 MRHNA, CDR2 SNTAGT. The CDR3 totals 13 residues. CDR3 sequence: CASRDRDHNEQFF. The DNA of the CDR3 is TGTGCCAGCCGGGACAGGGACCACAATGAGCAGTTCTTC.

This chain links TRBV11-3 with TRBJ2-2, with TRBD1 as a possible D gene (6 bases). This CDR3 is built from 15 residues. The V end lost 6 bases, the J end lost 1 base, and 12 bases lay between the germline ends. Germline V lookup: CDR1 SGHNT, CDR2 YENEEA. This CDR3 reads CASRSRDKNTGELFF. Here the CDR3 DNA reads TGTGCCAGCAGGTCCCGGGACAAGAACACCGGGGAGCTGTTTTTT.

V is TRBV5-1 and J is TRBJ2-3, with unresolved D. V was cut by 0 bases and J by 2 bases, with 13 bases left in between. The CDR3 is 16 residues long. CDR1 is SGHRS and CDR2 is YFSETQ in the germline V gene. The CDR3 reads CASSLESLGLTDTQYF. DNA of the CDR3: TGCGCCAGCAGCTTGGAAAGTCTCGGCCTCACAGATACGCAGTATTTT.

The chain couples TRBV6-5 to TRBJ1-3; the D gene is possibly TRBD1 (5 bases). V was trimmed by 6 bases and J by 2 bases, leaving 8 bases between them. The germline V gene encodes CDR1 MNHEY and CDR2 SVGAGI. The CDR3 is 13 amino acids. CDR3 loop: CASRPGPGNTIYF. The CDR3 DNA follows: TGTGCCAGCAGACCGGGACCTGGAAACACCATATATTTT.

V is TRBV28 and J is TRBJ1-5; 7 bases are shared with TRBD1. The CDR3 consists of 13 residues. In germline, CDR1 is MDHEN, CDR2 SYDVKM. Unmatched junction bases numbered 5, after V lost 7 bases and J lost 5 bases. CDR3: CASTTGWDQPQHF. The CDR3 coding sequence is TGTGCCAGCACGACAGGGTGGGATCAGCCCCAGCATTTT. Drawing the rest from reference TRBV28 and TRBJ1-5, the complete variable domain is DVKVTQSSRYLVKRTGEKVFLECVQDMDHENMFWYRQDPGLGLRLIYFSYDVKMKEKGDIPEGYSVSREKKERFSLILESASTNQTSMYLCASTTGWDQPQHFGDGTRLSIL.

This clone showed up just a few times. This chain links TRBV4-1 with TRBJ1-5, with 8 bases that match TRBD1. Germline assignment: CDR1 MGHRA and CDR2 YSYEKL. The CDR3 sequence is 15 residues long. V dropped 3 bases and J dropped 3; count of bases not matched to a gene: 4. CDR3 nucleotide sequence: TGCGCCAGCAGCCAGGGGGACAGGCTCAATCAGCCCCAGCATTTT. Translated, it gives CASSQGDRLNQPQHF.

The rearrangement uses TRBV5-1 and TRBJ2-3, with D perhaps given as TRBD1 or TRBD2 (5 bases each). The CDR3 extends over 15 amino acids. Germline V lookup: CDR1 SGHRS, CDR2 YFSETQ. The V gene lost 3 bases and the J gene lost 6 bases, with 17 bases spanning the gap. CDR3 protein: CASSYSGTRADTQYF. The CDR3 nucleotides are TGCGCCAGCAGCTACTCCGGGACCCGCGCCGATACGCAGTATTTT. The full variable domain, rest sourced from reference TRBV5-1 and TRBJ2-3, is KAGVTQTPRYLIKTRGQQVTLSCSPISGHRSVSWYQQTPGQGLQFLFEYFSETQRNKGNFPGRFSGRQFSNSRSEMNVSTLELGDSALYLCASSYSGTRADTQYFGPGTRLTVL.

The chain carries TRBV4-2 and TRBJ2-7, with TRBD2 identical over 8 bases. Trimming took 0 bases from V and 2 from J; bases not matched to a gene: 3. The V gene's germline CDR1 is LGHNA and CDR2 YNFKEQ. This CDR3 has 15 amino acids. The CDR3 here is CASSQEAGGPYEQYF. In nucleotides, the CDR3 is TGTGCCAGCAGCCAAGAGGCGGGGGGTCCCTACGAGCAGTACTTC.

V and J are TRBV5-1 and TRBJ2-1; D possibly matches TRBD1 or TRBD2 (5 bases each). CDR1 is SGHRS, CDR2 YFSETQ, per germline. V lost 3 bases and J 2 bases, leaving 12 bases between the germline ends. The CDR3 is made up of 15 amino acids. This CDR3 reads CASSSVGDTYNEQFF. The CDR3 nucleotides read TGCGCCAGCAGCTCGGTGGGGGATACCTACAATGAGCAGTTCTTC.

The chain recombines TRBV5-1 with TRBJ1-2; TRBD1 might be the D (5 bases). Germline CDR1 SGHRS, CDR2 YFSETQ. The V and J ends lost 0 bases and 3 bases respectively, with 9 bases between them. The CDR3 covers 14 residues. For the CDR3, the DNA is TGCGCCAGCAGCTTGGGGACACCTGACTATGGCTACACCTTC. Its protein product is CASSLGTPDYGYTF.

The rearrangement uses TRBV5-4 and TRBJ2-2; D remains unclear. The germline CDR1 and CDR2 sequences are SGHNT and YYREEE (reference sequence). Trimming took 3 bases from V and 4 from J, leaving 7 bases between them. The CDR3 has 13 amino acids. CDR3 DNA: TGTGCCAGCAGCTCCTCTGCCACCGGGGAGCTGTTTTTT. The encoded protein is CASSSSATGELFF.

The chain uses TRBV28 and TRBJ1-4; D gene uncertain. V was pared by 3 bases and J by 7 bases, with 6 bases between. Germline CDR1 is MDHEN and CDR2 is SYDVKM. This CDR3 has 12 amino acids. CDR3 protein: CASSFPGEKLFF. DNA for the CDR3: TGTGCCAGCAGTTTCCCGGGTGAAAAACTGTTTTTT.

The CDR3 here is CSASLLAGGYNEQFF. In DNA form, the CDR3 reads TGCAGTGCTAGTTTACTAGCGGGAGGATACAATGAGCAGTTCTTC. The rearrangement uses TRBV20-1 and TRBJ2-1, with TRBD2 matching 12 bases. V was pared by 3 bases and J by 4 bases, with 4 bases of the junction left unmatched. This CDR3 region has 15 residues. CDR1 is DFQATT and CDR2 is SNEGSKA in the germline V gene (reference sequence).

The chain is built from TRBV12-3 or TRBV12-4 and TRBJ1-6; D is undetermined. The CDR3 covers 13 residues. Trimming left V 5 bases short and J 7 bases short, with 9 bases between. CDR3: CASSLRANSPLHF. In DNA, the CDR3 is TGTGCCAGCAGTCTTAGGGCCAATTCACCCCTCCACTTT.

The V gene is TRBV27, the J gene TRBJ1-3, with 12 bases lining up with TRBD1. This CDR3 is built from 15 residues. The germline V gene encodes CDR1 MNHEY and CDR2 SMNVEV (reference sequence). Losses at the gene ends were 8 bases for V and 7 bases for J; bases not matched to a gene: 9. Here the CDR3 DNA reads TGTGCCAGCGGGGACCCGGGACAGGGGGCGAACACCATATATTTT. Translation gives CASGDPGQGANTIYF.

The rearrangement links TRBV27 to TRBJ1-2, with a weak D call TRBD1 (6 bases). CDR1 is MNHEY, CDR2 SMNVEV, per germline (reference sequence). The CDR3 contains 14 residues. V was shortened by 8 bases and J by 7 bases, with 20 bases between the two germline ends. The CDR3: CASRQDYRVAGYTF. The CDR3 region has the DNA TGTGCCAGCCGCCAGGACTACAGGGTGGCTGGCTACACCTTC.

This clone was observed a single time. V and J are TRBV19 and TRBJ2-1; no clear D gene. Germline V lookup: CDR1 LNHDA, CDR2 SQIVND (reference sequence). The CDR3 is 12 amino acids. V was shortened by 1 base and J by 4 bases, with 2 bases between the two germline ends. The CDR3 protein is CASSIGYNEQFF. For the CDR3, the DNA is TGTGCCAGTAGTATAGGGTACAATGAGCAGTTCTTC.

The V call is TRBV7-9, the J call TRBJ2-3, with unresolved D. The CDR3 is made up of 13 amino acids. CDR1 and CDR2 (germline): SEHNR, FQNEAQ (reference sequence). Trimming removed 2 bases at V and 5 bases at J, with 8 bases between. This CDR3 is CASSLYNGDTQYF. The CDR3 DNA sequence: TGTGCCAGCAGCTTATATAATGGAGATACGCAGTATTTT.

The V and J genes are TRBV11-3 and TRBJ1-3, with D possibly TRBD1 on 5 matching bases. The germline V gene has CDR1 SGHNT and CDR2 YENEEA. Between the trimmed V and J ends, which lost 4 bases and 4 bases, there was a span of 14 bases. The CDR3 contains 15 residues. The CDR3 region has the DNA TGTGCCAGCAGCTCACTGGGGCTTGGAGGAAACACCATATATTTT. The encoded protein is CASSSLGLGGNTIYF.

The J gene is TRBJ1-2, the V gene TRBV6-1; 7 bases map to TRBD1. Per the germline V gene, CDR1 is MNHNS and CDR2 is SASEGT. The length of the CDR3 is 15 residues. V gave up 3 bases and J gave up 8 bases; unmatched junction bases: 12. For the CDR3, the DNA is TGTGCCAGCAGTGATTTCACAGACAGGGTCCAAGGCTACACCTTC. This translates into CASSDFTDRVQGYTF.

The chain links TRBV6-5 to TRBJ1-2; D perhaps matches TRBD1 (6 bases). CDR3 length equals 13 residues. The V end was cut by 6 bases, the J end by 4 bases, with 12 bases between. From germline, CDR1 is MNHEY and CDR2 SVGAGI. The CDR3 sequence is CASRGTLSYGYTF. In nucleotides, the CDR3 is TGTGCCAGCAGGGGGACACTGTCCTATGGCTACACCTTC.

The chain uses TRBV4-3 and TRBJ1-1, with D possibly matching TRBD1 (6 bases). This CDR3 has 14 amino acids. The V gene lost 0 bases and the J gene lost 6 bases, with 11 bases spanning the gap. Germline CDR1 and CDR2: LGHNA and YSLEER. The CDR3 coding sequence is TGCGCCAGCAGCCAAGAACGTGGGGGCGCTGAAGCTTTCTTT. It translates to CASSQERGGAEAFF.

The chain uses TRBV6-6 and TRBJ2-7; the D is unclear. The CDR3 is 13 residues long. Germline V gene data show CDR1 as MNHNY and CDR2 as SVGAGI (reference sequence). V was pared by 6 bases and J by 3 bases, with 12 bases between. The CDR3 DNA follows: TGTGCCAGCAGCCCCGACACCTTCTACGAGCAGTACTTC. Amino acid sequence: CASSPDTFYEQYF.

This clone was counted between two and nine times. The chain has TRBV11-3 and TRBJ2-2; TRBD1 aligns across 8 bases. Germline lookup yields CDR1 SGHNT and CDR2 YENEEA. Trimming cost V 5 bases and J 9 bases; bases outside gene matches: 11. This CDR3 is built from 15 residues. The chain's CDR3 is CASSTGQGLVRELFF. The CDR3 DNA sequence: TGTGCCAGCAGCACTGGACAGGGTTTAGTACGGGAGCTGTTTTTT.